This T cell receptor (beta chain) appears in the sequencing data of a study of cytomegalovirus exposure and HLA in healthy donors. Study findings and constraints: Later genetic work tied a missense DCLRE1C variant to beta-chain V and J trimming. The availability of immune exposure information extended only to CMV serostatus.

Healthy bone marrow donors made up the cohort. The primer mix had 60 Vbeta and 13 Jbeta primers. The data were produced by immunoSEQ multiplex PCR, yet TCRdb's version contains in-frame clones alone and is incomplete. Counted here are fewer than 250,000 clones, roughly 90% occurring once; the ten biggest clones make up more than 1%. Worth noting for this clone: What it binds is unknown.

The sequencing input was PBMCs. The TCR sequence derives from a boy aged 2 to 9 in good health and CMV-seronegative.

The CDR3 DNA reads TGTGCCAGTAGTGCCACTCCAGGGGGGTACCAAGAGACCCAGTACTTC. This gives the protein CASSATPGGYQETQYF. The chain employs TRBV19 and TRBJ2-5, with a weak D call TRBD1 (7 bases). The CDR3 is 16 amino acids. Germline CDR1 LNHDA, CDR2 SQIVND (reference sequence). V was clipped by 5 bases and J by 0 bases, with 16 bases between them.